This T cell receptor (beta chain) originates from a study of regulatory T cells in long-lasting Graves disease (dated by TCRdb to about 2021). In terms of the full investigation: Newly diagnosed Graves' disease patients had taken antithyroid drugs for less than 3 months. This study used TCR sequencing and RNA sequencing of peripheral blood to compare persistent Graves' disease patients against newly diagnosed Graves' disease patients. The study took place in China and was registered as a clinical trial. A total of 33 samples were covered by TCR sequencing, comprising some 13 persistent and approximately 20 newly diagnosed Graves' disease patients.

Overall study outcomes, separate from this receptor: Sequencing and analysis were limited to the TCR beta chain. Lower TCR Shannon entropy and fewer highly expanded clones were observed in persistent Graves' disease patients than in newly diagnosed patients, which suggested clonal expansion. The authors noted that the small sample size was a limitation that may lower accuracy. A larger number of public clonotypes was shared among persistent patients (more than 2,500) than among newly diagnosed patients (more than 850). The study examined only peripheral blood because the primary lesion, thyroid tissue, could not be accessed. TRBV28, TRBJ1-2 and TRBJ2-5 were preferentially used in persistent disease, while TRBV20-1 and TRBJ2-1 were favored in newly diagnosed disease.

Comments on this clonotype: What this receptor recognizes is not known. Base-call qualities are not available, and no considerably larger clone is one nucleotide away.

Libraries came from multiplex PCR. The run used an Illumina HiSeq 4000. To build TCR beta libraries, CDR3 regions were amplified by Arm-PCR using iRepertoire HTBI primers. PCR products were gel purified before sequencing. The study's own analysis went as follows. A total of some 65 TRBV and under 15 TRBJ segments were identified across samples and were used for gene usage analysis of CDR3 amino acid clonotypes. COPE and FqMerger were used to merge filtered high-quality paired reads into contigs. BLAST was used to align contigs to IMGT TRBV, TRBD and TRBJ reference genes, with CDR3 defined following IMGT. Any clonotype with a frequency above 0.1% was counted as a highly expanded clone. Shannon entropy served as the measure of repertoire diversity, while the Gini coefficient captured V-J evenness. Clonotypes shared by more than one individual were considered public. TCRdb took the public reads, trimmed them with fastp at Q25, ran MiXCR for clone calling and kept in-frame beta chains. Every entry covers one CDR3 protein and lists the most common genes and DNA from its rows. What appears here as the V and J calls and clone size reflects TCRdb's work, not the paper's. The sample table records about 520,000 distinct CDR3 sequences; about 12% of these occur just once. The ten largest account for 7.5% to 9% of the sample.

Read against the paper, the sample's time point label means: newly diagnosed GD, antithyroid drugs for less than 3 months. For both TCR sequencing and RNA sequencing, RNA was extracted from PBMCs using TRIzol. The diagnosis of Graves' disease was made according to American Thyroid Association guidelines. Recruitment of patients was carried out at an endocrinology department in Xi'an, China. Each patient gave around 9.2 milliliters of peripheral blood, collected in an EDTA anticoagulant tube. PBMCs were isolated by Ficoll Paque Plus density gradient separation without further T cell sorting. RNA quality was checked with an Agilent 2100 Bioanalyzer and agarose gel, and concentration with a NanoDrop 2000. CDR1 and CDR2 were assigned from the germline V gene as SGHAT and FQNNGV. The CDR3 holds 11 amino acids from the cysteine to the phenylalanine. Kept here is only the CDR3 DNA, which spans 33 bases and is read in frame from base 1. Between the V and J ends, shortened by 7 bases and 3 bases respectively, the junction contains 5 bases.

Another study also made use of these data, one on T cells in Graves' hyperthyroidism and ophthalmopathy. The second investigation adds: Graves' hyperthyroidism was defined as stable when no progression to ophthalmopathy occurred over 18 months of follow-up. Hyperthyroidism patients were newly diagnosed, with disease duration under 2 months, and aged 18 to 65 years. Any patient with an uncontrolled infection, another autoimmune disease, pregnancy or lactation was excluded. Clinical symptoms, serum thyroxine and TRAb, thyroid ultrasound, and orbital computed tomography formed the basis for the diagnoses. For the first round of RT-PCR on the TCR CDR3, the HTBI primer set was used together with the Qiagen OneStep RT-PCR kit. Blood samples also contained most of the expanded thyroid clonotypes (frequency above 0.001), which suggests that blood repertoires may reflect thyroid immune responses. A model built on a 13 V-J signature distinguished ophthalmopathy from stable hyperthyroidism, reaching 85% to 90% sensitivity and under 84% specificity in cross-validation and 80%/75% in testing. In validation, the model predicted progression to ophthalmopathy a median of approximately 6.3 months before onset, with roughly 71% sensitivity and 72.22% specificity. A discovery cohort of about a hundred patients, approximately 45 with Graves' ophthalmopathy and more than 55 with stable Graves' hyperthyroidism, was used to find distinguishing TCR V-J signatures. Prospective prediction of ophthalmopathy was tested in an independent validation cohort consisting of 18 to 20 hyperthyroidism patients and about 17 patients who later progressed to ophthalmopathy. The roughly 100 discovery patients were randomly divided into training and test sets at a 7:3 ratio. The study also compared thyroid tissue and blood T-cell repertoires from about six Graves' hyperthyroidism patients. After sampling, hyperthyroidism patients received methimazole starting at 30 mg daily, and ophthalmopathy patients received high-dose intravenous methylprednisolone. Libraries were constructed in a second round of multiplex PCR, after which size selection and purification were carried out. Libraries were sequenced paired-end with 100 bp reads on an Illumina HiSeq2000. SOAPnuke was used to process the raw data, throwing out any read that contained adapters or uncalled bases, had a mean Phred below 15, or lacked an exact constant-primer or identifier match. COPE v1.2.5 was used to merge high-quality paired reads, and clonotypes were defined as unique nucleotide sequences. MiTCR v1.1 was used to align clonotypes to the IMGT TRBV, TRBD and TRBJ reference segments. The analysis included only V-J combinations with a frequency above 0.0001, which together covered more than 98% of the repertoires. A TCS score was defined as the ratio of F50 (clonal expansion) to E x V (chaos), with BLOSUM62-based TCRdist applied between CDR3 peptides within each V-J. Welch's t-statistics and random forest reduced roughly 530 V-J features to roughly 13, which were used in a naive Bayes classifier (R e1071). No statistical method was used to set the sample size in advance, and investigators knew the group allocation. The paper reports TCR Vbeta CDR3 sequencing of about 140 peripheral blood samples: around 45 ophthalmopathy, 75 to 80 hyperthyroidism and 17 progressor patients.

This chain joins TRBV11-2 to TRBJ2-3, with the D gene not confidently named. The receptor's source is a woman aged 25 to 45 with Graves disease. Donor details come from another sample of the same person, matched by shared clones. The starting material was peripheral blood mononuclear cells (PBMCs), obtained at new diagnosis, from a patient treated with antithyroid drugs. The sequence in DNA is TGTGCCAGCACCCATACAGATACGCAGTATTTT. This encodes CASTHTDTQYF.